These 15 T cell receptor beta chains came from one sample sequenced in a study of blood T cell repertoires in COVID-19. Profiled with immunoSEQ multiplex PCR; TCRdb holds only in-frame clones, not every one. The sample carries roughly 200,000 clones, roughly 80% recorded once. The sample consisted of peripheral blood. Receptors originate from a man in his fifties with active or convalescent COVID-19.

The genes are TRBV2 and TRBJ2-2; possibly TRBD1 for D (5 bases). The V end was cut by 5 bases, the J end by 6 bases, with 19 bases between. The V gene's germline CDR1 is SNHLY and CDR2 FYNNEI. The CDR3 consists of 16 residues. CDR3 nucleotides: TGTGCCAGCAGTAGAGACAGCCGTGTAGGGTCCGGGGAGCTGTTTTTT. Protein sequence: CASSRDSRVGSGELFF.

The genes are TRBV24-1 and TRBJ1-5; D possibly corresponds to TRBD1 (5 bases). The CDR3 runs to 14 residues. The V gene lost 9 bases and the J gene lost 2 bases, with 13 bases spanning the gap. From germline, CDR1 is KGHDR and CDR2 SFDVKD. The CDR3 sequence: CATAGRQRNQPQHF. The DNA for the CDR3 is TGTGCCACCGCGGGGAGACAGCGCAATCAGCCCCAGCATTTT.

This chain uses TRBV7-4 with TRBJ2-7; a possible D gene is TRBD1 (5 bases). The CDR3 length is 16 residues. Per germline, CDR1 SGHVT and CDR2 SQSDAQ. The V end was cut by 1 base, the J end by 3 bases, with 16 bases between. The CDR3 region has the DNA TGTGCCAGCAGCTTAGTAGGTGAAGGGGTCCGCTACGAGCAGTACTTC. This translates into CASSLVGEGVRYEQYF.

This clone appeared a single time. V usage is TRBV25-1 and J usage is TRBJ1-4, with D maybe TRBD1 (5 bases). The length of the CDR3 is 15 residues. V was shortened by 4 bases and J by 6 bases, with 15 bases between the two germline ends. CDR1 and CDR2 from the germline V gene are MGHDK and SYGVNS. This CDR3 is CASSARGRGDEKLFF. The CDR3 DNA reads TGTGCCAGCAGTGCTCGGGGGAGGGGCGATGAAAAACTGTTTTTT. Full variable domain (missing parts from reference TRBV25-1 and TRBJ1-4): EADIYQTPRYLVIGTGKKITLECSQTMGHDKMYWYQQDPGMELHLIHYSYGVNSTEKGDLSSESTVSRIRTEHFPLTLESARPSHTSQYLCASSARGRGDEKLFFGSGTQLSVL.

In this sample, this clone turned up a few times. The rearrangement joins TRBV12-3 or TRBV12-4 to TRBJ1-2, with 7 bases fitting TRBD1. The CDR3 contains 12 residues. The trim removed 4 bases at V and 7 bases at J, leaving 3 bases unmatched. The CDR3 nucleotides are TGTGCCAGCAGTTCACCAGGGGGTGGCTACACCTTC. Its protein product is CASSSPGGGYTF.

This clone was seen only once. The chain combines TRBV2 with TRBJ2-5; 8 bases align to TRBD2. CDR1 SNHLY and CDR2 FYNNEI come from the germline V gene. There are 15 residues in the CDR3. Losses at the gene ends were 1 base for V and 2 bases for J; bases not matched to a gene: 3. DNA for the CDR3: TGTGCCAGCAGTGAAGTGCGGGGGGATCAAGAGACCCAGTACTTC. Amino acid sequence: CASSEVRGDQETQYF.

CDR3 nucleotide sequence: TGCGCCAGCAGCTTAAGTCCCAGGGGCAACACTGAAGCTTTCTTT. Protein: CASSLSPRGNTEAFF. This chain uses TRBV5-1 with TRBJ1-1, with a tentative D call TRBD1 (6 bases). This CDR3 region has 15 residues. Germline CDR1 reads SGHRS; CDR2 reads YFSETQ. V lost 2 bases, J lost 2 bases, and 13 bases lay in between. The complete variable domain, with remaining parts taken from reference TRBV5-1 and TRBJ1-1, reads KAGVTQTPRYLIKTRGQQVTLSCSPISGHRSVSWYQQTPGQGLQFLFEYFSETQRNKGNFPGRFSGRQFSNSRSEMNVSTLELGDSALYLCASSLSPRGNTEAFFGQGTRLTVV.

The rearrangement links TRBV19 to TRBJ1-1; D may be TRBD1 (5 bases). The CDR3 loop spans 13 amino acids. Germline V CDR1 and CDR2: LNHDA, SQIVND (reference sequence). Deletions cut 6 bases from V and 3 bases from J, with 11 bases between. DNA for the CDR3: TGTGCCAGTAGCACGGGGGGGGACACTGAAGCTTTCTTT. Protein product: CASSTGGDTEAFF.

The chain has TRBV7-2 and TRBJ2-1; a weak D match, TRBD2 (7 bases). V was clipped by 6 bases and J by 5 bases, with 14 bases between them. Germline CDR1 reads SGHTA; CDR2 reads FQGNSA. The CDR3 has 14 residues. The CDR3 nucleotides are TGTGCCAGCAGAGGCGGGGGCCGCCACAATGAGCAGTTCTTC. Translation gives CASRGGGRHNEQFF.

The chain has TRBV14 and TRBJ2-3; 8 nucleotides match TRBD2. With 0 bases clipped from V and 4 bases from J, the junction kept 0 bases outside the gene matches. Germline V gene lookup returns CDR1 SGHDN and CDR2 FVKESK. CDR3 length: 14 amino acids. This chain's CDR3 is CASSQDGGADTQYF. The DNA for the CDR3 is TGTGCCAGCAGCCAAGACGGGGGGGCAGATACGCAGTATTTT.

This chain connects TRBV7-7 to TRBJ2-1; 9 bases line up with TRBD1. J was trimmed by 5 bases and V by 5 bases; bases with no gene match: 7. The length of the CDR3 is 15 residues. In germline, CDR1 is SSHAT, CDR2 FNYEAQ (reference sequence). For the CDR3, the DNA is TGTGCCAGCAGCGGGGGACAGGGAGGACACAATGAGCAGTTCTTC. Its translation: CASSGGQGGHNEQFF.

V is TRBV4-2 and J is TRBJ2-1, with 12 bases aligning to TRBD2. Germline V gene data show CDR1 as LGHNA and CDR2 as YNFKEQ. This CDR3 is built from 17 residues. V shed 2 bases and J 1 base; nucleotides not matched to a gene: 3. DNA for the CDR3: TGTGCCAGCAGCCAAAGACTAGCGGGGGCTTCCTACAATGAGCAGTTCTTC. It yields the protein CASSQRLAGASYNEQFF.

J is TRBJ1-6 and V is TRBV3-1 (or the pseudogene TRBV3-2), with D maybe TRBD1 (5 bases). From germline, CDR1 is LGHDT and CDR2 YNNKEL (reference sequence). Trimming took 3 bases from V and 6 from J, leaving 9 bases between them. This CDR3 comprises 14 residues. The CDR3 sequence: CASSQDMSNSPLHF. The CDR3 DNA is TGTGCCAGCAGCCAGGACATGAGTAATTCACCCCTCCACTTT.

The chain recombines TRBV28 with TRBJ2-5; D may be TRBD1 (6 bases). This CDR3 is built from 14 residues. Trimming took 5 bases from V and 7 from J, leaving 17 bases between them. Looked up from germline, CDR1 is MDHEN and CDR2 is SYDVKM. In nucleotides, the CDR3 is TGTGCCAGCAGTAAAGGACAGTCCTCGAGGACCCAGTACTTC. Its protein product is CASSKGQSSRTQYF.

This chain connects TRBV3-1 (or the pseudogene TRBV3-2) to TRBJ2-1; the D gene is possibly TRBD2 (6 bases). The CDR3 has 17 residues. Germline values: CDR1 LGHDT, CDR2 YNNKEL (reference sequence). V gave up 0 bases and J gave up 3 bases, with 15 bases separating them. The CDR3 coding sequence is TGTGCCAGCAGCCAAGATTTGGAGGGAGCGGACTACAATGAGCAGTTCTTC. This encodes CASSQDLEGADYNEQFF.